The entry below describes one T cell receptor beta chain. This sample is drawn from a study of blood T cell repertoires in COVID-19. Only in-frame clones appear in the TCRdb table, and some are missing; sequencing was by immunoSEQ multiplex PCR. Of 40,000 to 50,000 clones listed, about 88% were seen once; the top ten hold more than 5%. The CDR3 has 17 residues. Unmatched junction bases numbered 12, after V lost 5 bases and J lost 5 bases. Germline CDR1 and CDR2: MDHEN and SYDVKM. J is TRBJ2-5 and V is TRBV28, with 12 positions matching TRBD2. The receptor was derived from a man aged 40-49 years with active COVID-19. The sequenced sample consisted of peripheral blood. DNA for the CDR3: TGTGCCAGCAGTCCAGTGACTAGCGGGAGACTCAGGGAGACCCAGTACTTC. Residues: CASSPVTSGRLRETQYF.